The entry that follows covers one TCR beta chain sequence. J lost 7 bases, V lost 3 bases, and 5 bases had no gene match. The germline gives CDR1 SGHTA, CDR2 FQGNSA. The CDR3 is made up of 14 amino acids. The sample originates from a study of blood T cell repertoires in COVID-19. Study-wide context: The origin of the acute and convalescent COVID-19 samples was the United States, Italy and Spain.

Some clones are missing from TCRdb's copy, which holds only in-frame ones; the method was immunoSEQ multiplex PCR. The table lists about 160,000 clones, more than 80% of them singletons. Sequencing used peripheral blood. V usage is TRBV7-2 and J usage is TRBJ1-5, with TRBD1 identical over 8 bases. The clonotype was recovered from a woman aged 55-75 years with COVID-19, enrolled during active disease. The CDR3 sequence is CASSFRGQGQPQHF. The CDR3 nucleotides read TGTGCCAGCAGCTTCAGGGGGCAGGGGCAGCCCCAGCATTTT.